This T cell receptor beta chain was documented in a study of blood T cell repertoires in COVID-19. At the level of the study: In each case, the material was cDNA or gDNA derived from T cells, B-cell-depleted T cells, or PBMCs.

Germline CDR1 and CDR2: MDHEN and SYDVKM. There are 12 residues in the CDR3. V shed 8 bases and J shed 2 bases, with 7 bases lying between them. The table lists this clone with a count of one. The repertoire was sequenced with immunoSEQ multiplex PCR; TCRdb's copy has only in-frame clones and lacks some. Here the sample spans 150,000 to 200,000 clones, 80% to 85% being singletons. The sequence derives from a woman aged 25 to 39 with acute or convalescent COVID-19. The rearrangement uses TRBV28 and TRBJ1-5; D not resolved. The sample comprised peripheral blood. CDR3 in amino acids: CASFPGNQPQHF. The CDR3 bases are TGTGCCAGCTTTCCGGGCAATCAGCCCCAGCATTTT.